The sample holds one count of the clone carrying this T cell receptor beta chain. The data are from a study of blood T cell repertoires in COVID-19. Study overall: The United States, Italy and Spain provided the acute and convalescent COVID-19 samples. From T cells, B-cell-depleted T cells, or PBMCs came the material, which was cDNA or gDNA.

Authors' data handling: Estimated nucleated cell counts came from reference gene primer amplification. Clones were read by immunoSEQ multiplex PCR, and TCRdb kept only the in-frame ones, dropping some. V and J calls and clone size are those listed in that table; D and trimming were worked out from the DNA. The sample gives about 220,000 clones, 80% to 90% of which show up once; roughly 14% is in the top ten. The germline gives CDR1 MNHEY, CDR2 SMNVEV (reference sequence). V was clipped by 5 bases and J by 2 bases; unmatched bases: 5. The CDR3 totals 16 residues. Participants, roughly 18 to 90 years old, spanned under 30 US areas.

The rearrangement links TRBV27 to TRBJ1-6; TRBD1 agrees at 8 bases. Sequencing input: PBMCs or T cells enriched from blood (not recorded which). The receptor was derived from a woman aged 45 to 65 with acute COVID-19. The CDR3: CASSGQGLTYNSPLHF. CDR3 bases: TGTGCCAGCAGTGGACAGGGTTTGACCTATAATTCACCCCTCCACTTT.